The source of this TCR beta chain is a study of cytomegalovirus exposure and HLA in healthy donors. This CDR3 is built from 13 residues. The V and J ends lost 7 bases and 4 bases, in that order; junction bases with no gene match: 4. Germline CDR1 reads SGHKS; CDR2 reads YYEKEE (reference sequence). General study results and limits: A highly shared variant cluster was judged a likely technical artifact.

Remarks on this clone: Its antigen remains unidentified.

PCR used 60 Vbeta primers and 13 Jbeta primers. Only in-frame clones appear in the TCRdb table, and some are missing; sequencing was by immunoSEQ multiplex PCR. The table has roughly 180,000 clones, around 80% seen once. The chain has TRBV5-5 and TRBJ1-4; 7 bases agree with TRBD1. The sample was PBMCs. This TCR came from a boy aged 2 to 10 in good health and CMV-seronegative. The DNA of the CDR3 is TGTGCCAGCTCGGGACAGCTTAATGAAAAACTGTTTTTT. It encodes CASSGQLNEKLFF.